The source of this TCR beta chain is a study of cytomegalovirus exposure and HLA in healthy donors. Across the study: The 95 to 150 validation repertoires used the same platform as the 666 first-cohort repertoires, a later analysis reported. Whole-study results and caveats: A few chains tied to CMV proved CMV antigen-specific in vitro. The tendency of first-cohort TCR clusters to co-occur in the 100 to 150 validation repertoires was identified by a subsequent analysis. Rare TCR sequences dominated, though some public TCRs recurred in many donors.

The V gene's germline CDR1 is MNHEY and CDR2 SMNVEV (reference sequence). This CDR3 is 18 amino acids long. Trimming took 5 bases from V and 7 from J; bases not matched to a gene: 13. With respect to this clone: Its antigen is currently unknown.

TCRdb's copy holds only in-frame clones and misses some; the assay was immunoSEQ multiplex PCR. Among some 220,000 clones listed, about 90% were seen once. This TCR derives from a woman under 30 in good health and CMV-seronegative. The sample taken for sequencing was PBMCs. This sequence joins TRBV27 and TRBJ2-2; 13 bases align to TRBD2. The CDR3 sequence: CASSPPTSGRAQIGELFF. CDR3 nucleotides: TGTGCCAGCAGTCCCCCCACTAGCGGGAGGGCCCAAATCGGGGAGCTGTTTTTT.